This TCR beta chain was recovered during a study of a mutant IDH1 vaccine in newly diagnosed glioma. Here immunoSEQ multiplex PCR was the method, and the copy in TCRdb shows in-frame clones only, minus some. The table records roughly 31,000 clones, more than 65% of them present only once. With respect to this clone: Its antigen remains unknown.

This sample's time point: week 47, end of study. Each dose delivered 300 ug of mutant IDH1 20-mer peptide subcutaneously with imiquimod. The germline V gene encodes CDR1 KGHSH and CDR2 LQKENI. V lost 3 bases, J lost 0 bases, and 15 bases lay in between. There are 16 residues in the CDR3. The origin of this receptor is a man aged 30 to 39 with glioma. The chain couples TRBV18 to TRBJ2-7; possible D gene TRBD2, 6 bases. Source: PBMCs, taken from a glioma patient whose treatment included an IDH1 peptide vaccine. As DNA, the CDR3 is TGTGCCAGCTCACCGGCAGGAGGGGCAGACTCCTACGAGCAGTACTTC. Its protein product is CASSPAGGADSYEQYF.